Below, 27 T cell receptor beta chains from the same sample are listed, as sequenced in a study of T-cell reconstitution after alpha-beta-depleted transplantation in children. Unique molecular identifiers were incorporated when the TCRbeta library was constructed. TCRdb used MiXCR to reprocess the PCR reads, holding one entry per CDR3 protein. The table shows hundreds of thousands of distinct CDR3 sequences, with 13% occurring only once. Sequenced here: PBMCs, mostly from graft donor cells, sampled 360 days after TCRalphabeta/CD19-depleted stem cell transplant. These receptors were taken from a male patient younger than 18 who had a stem cell transplant for acute myeloid leukemia, so the T cells may come from the graft donor.

In this sample, this clonotype turned up a few times. The chain joins TRBV11-2 to TRBJ1-2; the D gene is possibly TRBD1 (5 bases). From germline, CDR1 is SGHAT and CDR2 FQNNGV. The CDR3 has 13 amino acids. The V and J ends lost 0 bases and 8 bases respectively, with 10 bases between them. In DNA, the CDR3 is TGTGCCAGCAGCTTAGACCGGGGGAGAGGCTACACCTTC. Translating gives CASSLDRGRGYTF.

This chain uses TRBV15 with TRBJ2-2; the D is unclear. The V gene's germline CDR1 is LNHNV and CDR2 YYDKDF (reference sequence). V gave up 3 bases and J gave up 0 bases, with 8 bases separating them. The CDR3 loop spans 15 amino acids. The CDR3 DNA is TGTGCCACCAGCAGCGAAGGCTCGAACACCGGGGAGCTGTTTTTT. Protein: CATSSEGSNTGELFF.

This chain links TRBV28 with TRBJ2-2; no firm D call. The length of the CDR3 is 14 residues. V was cut by 6 bases and J by 1 base, with 9 bases left in between. Germline CDR1 is MDHEN and CDR2 is SYDVKM. The DNA of the CDR3 is TGTGCCAGCAGCAAAATCATGAACACCGGGGAGCTGTTTTTT. It yields the protein CASSKIMNTGELFF.

This chain uses TRBV4-3 with TRBJ2-3, with TRBD2 matching over 8 bases. The CDR3 sequence is 17 residues long. V shed 0 bases, J shed 0 bases, and the junction held 5 bases outside the gene matches. Germline V gives CDR1 LGHNA, CDR2 YSLEER. The CDR3 protein is CASSQDASGLSTDTQYF. CDR3 DNA: TGCGCCAGCAGCCAAGATGCTAGCGGGCTAAGCACAGATACGCAGTATTTT.

This clonotype was seen only a few times. V gene TRBV9 combines with J gene TRBJ2-2; no definite D call. Trimming cost V 3 bases and J 4 bases, with 13 bases left between them. There are 15 residues in the CDR3. Germline V gives CDR1 SGDLS, CDR2 YYNGEE. For the CDR3, the DNA is TGTGCCAGCAGCGCCGACATAATGATCACCGGGGAGCTGTTTTTT. Protein sequence: CASSADIMITGELFF.

In its sample, this clonotype was seen many times. The V call is TRBV27, the J call TRBJ2-2; 9 bases align to TRBD1. Trimming at V came to 5 bases and at J to 4 bases, leaving 8 bases not matched to a gene. Germline V gene sequence: CDR1 MNHEY, CDR2 SMNVEV (reference sequence). This CDR3 is 16 amino acids long. The CDR3 nucleotides are TGTGCCAGCAGTCTGGGACAGGGTAGAGTCACCGGGGAGCTGTTTTTT. This codes for CASSLGQGRVTGELFF.

This clonotype was picked up one time. The V gene is TRBV2, the J gene TRBJ2-3; no reliable D call. Judging by the DNA end, TRBJ1-5 fits better; the J call may be wrong. Germline values: CDR1 SNHLY, CDR2 FYNNEI. This CDR3 comprises 13 residues. The CDR3 reads CASRSGSTDTQHF. In DNA form, the CDR3 reads TGTGCCAGCAGAAGCGGGAGCACAGATACGCAGCATTTT.

The chain links TRBV4-1 to TRBJ2-7; 8 nucleotides agree with TRBD1. The CDR3 runs to 16 residues. Germline CDR1 reads MGHRA; CDR2 reads YSYEKL. V was pared by 3 bases and J by 0 bases, with 7 bases of the junction left unmatched. The CDR3 sequence: CASSHRSDRASYEQYF. CDR3 nucleotides: TGCGCCAGCAGCCACAGATCGGACAGGGCCTCCTACGAGCAGTACTTC.

This clonotype came up many times. The chain carries TRBV7-9 and TRBJ2-7; no clear D gene. The V gene's germline CDR1 is SEHNR and CDR2 FQNEAQ (reference sequence). This CDR3 spans 15 amino acids. The V end lost 5 bases, the J end lost 1 base, and 15 bases lay between the germline ends. The CDR3 is CASSPLVAQSYEQYF. The CDR3 coding sequence is TGTGCCAGCAGCCCCCTGGTGGCCCAATCCTACGAGCAGTACTTC.

This clonotype was counted between two and nine times. V usage is TRBV20-1 and J usage is TRBJ2-3, with 7 bases matching TRBD2. Germline loops: CDR1 DFQATT, CDR2 SNEGSKA (reference sequence). The CDR3 contains 14 residues. V lost 1 base, J lost 5 bases, and 6 bases stayed unmatched. The CDR3 sequence: CSARGGRAGDTQYF. CDR3 coding DNA: TGCAGTGCTAGAGGGGGGAGGGCCGGAGATACGCAGTATTTT.

This clonotype turned up a few times. The chain carries TRBV10-3 and TRBJ2-6, with unresolved D. V was pared by 5 bases and J by 0 bases, with 2 bases between. The CDR3 totals 13 residues. Germline V gene sequence: CDR1 ENHRY, CDR2 SYGVKD. The CDR3 loop is CAISSSGANVLTF. CDR3 sequence (DNA): TGTGCCATCAGTAGCTCTGGGGCCAACGTCCTGACTTTC.

There are a few counts of this clonotype. The chain combines TRBV20-1 with TRBJ1-5; 11 bases line up with TRBD1. The CDR3 has 13 amino acids. Unmatched junction bases numbered 4, after V lost 7 bases and J lost 5 bases. Germline loops: CDR1 DFQATT, CDR2 SNEGSKA (reference sequence). DNA for the CDR3: TGCAGTGTGGACAGGGGGCTGTATCAGCCCCAGCATTTT. It yields the protein CSVDRGLYQPQHF.

This clonotype has just a few counts. J is TRBJ2-7 and V is TRBV4-3; D possibly corresponds to TRBD2 (6 bases). CDR3 size: 18 residues. V was trimmed by 1 base and J by 0 bases, leaving 19 bases between them. CDR1 and CDR2 (germline): LGHNA, YSLEER. The CDR3 DNA follows: TGCGCCAGCAGCCAAGGCCCAGAGGGGAGGACGTTCTCCTACGAGCAGTACTTC. This encodes CASSQGPEGRTFSYEQYF.

This clonotype has just a few counts. The chain joins TRBV4-3 to TRBJ2-7; 8 nucleotides agree with TRBD1. CDR3 length: 16 amino acids. CDR1 and CDR2 (germline): LGHNA, YSLEER. The ends lost 2 bases at V and 5 bases at J; junction bases unmatched: 11. In DNA form, the CDR3 reads TGCGCCAGCAGCCAAACACCAAGCAGGGGGCTGCACGAGCAGTACTTC. This encodes CASSQTPSRGLHEQYF.

The chain has TRBV19 and TRBJ2-1; TRBD2 matches 13 bases. The CDR3 is 17 residues long. Germline CDR1 LNHDA, CDR2 SQIVND (reference sequence). V dropped 5 bases and J dropped 4; count of bases not matched to a gene: 8. CDR3 loop: CASSGRGLAGVYNEQFF. CDR3 in DNA: TGTGCCAGTAGTGGCCGCGGACTAGCGGGAGTATACAATGAGCAGTTCTTC.

This clonotype was observed at least ten times. This chain links TRBV29-1 with TRBJ2-6; no clear D gene. Germline-derived CDR1 and CDR2 are SQVTM and ANQGSEA. This CDR3 has 15 amino acids. V was cut by 0 bases and J by 0 bases, with 6 bases left in between. The CDR3 region has the DNA TGCAGCGTTGAAGATAGGAGCTCTGGGGCCAACGTCCTGACTTTC. Residues: CSVEDRSSGANVLTF.

This clonotype turned up a few times. The gene calls are TRBV6-5 and TRBJ2-5; D might be TRBD1 or TRBD2, each matching 5 bases. V lost 2 bases, J lost 4 bases, and 14 bases lay in between. Per germline, CDR1 MNHEY and CDR2 SVGAGI. This CDR3 is built from 15 residues. CDR3 DNA sequence: TGTGCCAGCAGTTACAACAGAGGGGCAGGAGAGACCCAGTACTTC. Amino acids: CASSYNRGAGETQYF.

This clonotype has a count of ten or more. V usage is TRBV10-3 and J usage is TRBJ2-2, with D possibly matching TRBD1 (6 bases). There are 13 residues in the CDR3. The V and J ends lost 9 bases and 0 bases respectively, with 8 bases between them. The germline CDR1 and CDR2 sequences are ENHRY and SYGVKD. The CDR3 loop reads CAIQGANTGELFF. The CDR3 coding sequence is TGTGCCATACAGGGCGCGAACACCGGGGAGCTGTTTTTT.

The DNA of the CDR3 is TGCAGTGCTAGGGGAACAGGGGGTGCGGGAAACACCATATATTTT. Encoded protein: CSARGTGGAGNTIYF. The chain recombines TRBV20-1 with TRBJ1-3, with 8 bases fitting TRBD1. The V segment lost 3 bases and the J segment 4 bases; nucleotides outside the gene matches: 8. Germline loops: CDR1 DFQATT, CDR2 SNEGSKA (reference sequence). The CDR3 consists of 15 residues.

The rearrangement uses TRBV20-1 and TRBJ1-3; a weak D match, TRBD1 (5 bases). The CDR3 extends over 14 amino acids. Trimming pared 2 bases from V and 4 bases from J, leaving 12 bases between. Germline V gives CDR1 DFQATT, CDR2 SNEGSKA (reference sequence). Here the CDR3 reads CSARIGGAGNTIYF. DNA for the CDR3: TGCAGTGCTAGAATCGGGGGAGCAGGAAACACCATATATTTT.

The chain employs TRBV28 and TRBJ1-3; D is unclear. Per the germline V gene, CDR1 is MDHEN and CDR2 is SYDVKM. The length of the CDR3 is 15 residues. The germline V and J ends were trimmed by 3 bases and 0 bases, with 9 bases remaining between them. In DNA form, the CDR3 reads TGTGCCAGCAGTTTTATCGTGAGCTCTGGAAACACCATATATTTT. Protein product: CASSFIVSSGNTIYF. Full variable domain (missing parts from reference TRBV28 and TRBJ1-3): DVKVTQSSRYLVKRTGEKVFLECVQDMDHENMFWYRQDPGLGLRLIYFSYDVKMKEKGDIPEGYSVSREKKERFSLILESASTNQTSMYLCASSFIVSSGNTIYFGEGSWLTVV.

This clonotype came up a few times. The V gene is TRBV15, the J gene TRBJ2-7; 11 bases line up with TRBD2. V gave up 6 bases and J gave up 2 bases; unmatched junction bases: 24. CDR1 is LNHNV and CDR2 is YYDKDF in the germline V gene (reference sequence). The CDR3 is 21 residues long. CDR3: CATSRTGGKGLAVSYPYEQYF. CDR3 DNA sequence: TGTGCCACCAGTAGAACGGGAGGAAAGGGACTAGCGGTATCCTATCCCTACGAGCAGTACTTC.

This clonotype was detected many times. CDR3 coding DNA: TGTGCCACCAGCGCACAGGGTTTTGAAGCTTTCTTT. Its protein product is CATSAQGFEAFF. The chain couples TRBV15 to TRBJ1-1; D perhaps matches TRBD1 (6 bases). Germline V gene lookup returns CDR1 LNHNV and CDR2 YYDKDF (reference sequence). The CDR3 spans 12 residues. V was pared by 5 bases and J by 7 bases, with 11 bases between.

This clonotype was counted at least ten times. V gene TRBV18 combines with J gene TRBJ2-2; D gene ambiguous. The CDR3 runs to 11 residues. Trimming took off 8 bases at V and 7 bases at J, with 8 bases between the two ends. Germline loops: CDR1 KGHSH, CDR2 LQKENI. The CDR3 DNA follows: TGTGCCAGCCAGGAAGACGGGGAGCTGTTTTTT. Translating it yields CASQEDGELFF.

This clonotype was recorded at least ten times. The chain employs TRBV7-9 and TRBJ1-1, with D perhaps matching TRBD1 (5 bases). Germline CDR1 SEHNR, CDR2 FQNEAQ (reference sequence). The CDR3 covers 15 residues. V lost 1 base to trimming and J lost 6 bases, with 15 bases between them. CDR3 in DNA: TGTGCCAGCAGCTTAGGGCAGGGCCGTAGCGCTGAAGCTTTCTTT. Translation: CASSLGQGRSAEAFF.

This clonotype was counted a few times. V usage is TRBV7-6 and J usage is TRBJ2-1; a weak D match, TRBD2 (6 bases). Germline values: CDR1 SGHVS, CDR2 FNYEAQ. The CDR3 runs 16 residues. V lost 1 base and J lost 3, with 13 bases in between. The CDR3 DNA is TGTGCCAGCAGCTTAGGGCGGGACGCCCTCTACAATGAGCAGTTCTTC. It encodes CASSLGRDALYNEQFF.

This clonotype appeared many times. The chain recombines TRBV12-3 or TRBV12-4 with TRBJ2-1, with TRBD2 identical over 7 bases. There are 15 residues in the CDR3. V lost 2 bases and J lost 10; bases outside the gene matches: 11. The CDR3 DNA reads TGTGCCAGCAGTTTAAGGCCGGGGGAGGGAGGAGAGCAGTTCTTC. It specifies CASSLRPGEGGEQFF.